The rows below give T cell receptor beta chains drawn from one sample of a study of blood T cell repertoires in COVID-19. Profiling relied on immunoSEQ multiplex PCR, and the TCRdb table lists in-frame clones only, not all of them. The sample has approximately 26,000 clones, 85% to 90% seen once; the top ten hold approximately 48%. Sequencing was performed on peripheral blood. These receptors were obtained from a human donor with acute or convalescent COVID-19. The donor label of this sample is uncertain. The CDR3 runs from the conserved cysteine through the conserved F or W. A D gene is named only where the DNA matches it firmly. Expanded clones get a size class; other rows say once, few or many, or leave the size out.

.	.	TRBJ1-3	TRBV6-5	TGTGCCAGCAGTTACTCGACAATCGGAAACACCATATATTTT	CASSYSTIGNTIYF
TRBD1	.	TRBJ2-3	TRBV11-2	TGTGCCAGCAGCTTACAGGGGGTAAGCACAGATACGCAGTATTTT	CASSLQGVSTDTQYF
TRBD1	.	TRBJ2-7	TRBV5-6	TGTGCCAGCAGCCGCCGCAGACAGGGTAAAAACGAGCAGTACTTC	CASSRRRQGKNEQYF
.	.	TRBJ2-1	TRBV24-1	TGTGCCACCAGTGATGGGGGGTCTTCCTACAATGAGCAGTTCTTC	CATSDGGSSYNEQFF
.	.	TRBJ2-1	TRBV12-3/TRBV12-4	TGTGCCAGCAGCTCTTCGACTGATTTCGAGCAGTTCTTC	CASSSSTDFEQFF
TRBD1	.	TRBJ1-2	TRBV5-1	TGCGCCAGCAGTTATGGATCAGGGACAGGGCGCGGCTACACCTTC	CASSYGSGTGRGYTF
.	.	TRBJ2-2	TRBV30	TGTGCCTGGACAGGTCTTCACACCGGGGAGCTGTTTTTT	CAWTGLHTGELFF
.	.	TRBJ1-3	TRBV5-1	TGCGCCAGCAGCTTGGGAGGTTTGGGAAACACCATATATTTT	CASSLGGLGNTIYF
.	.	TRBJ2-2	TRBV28	TGTGCCAGCAGTAAGCCGGGTTTGAACACCGGGGAGCTGTTTTTT	CASSKPGLNTGELFF
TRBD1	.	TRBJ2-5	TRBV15	TGTGCCACCAGCAATCAGGGGGCGGGAGAGACCCAGTACTTC	CATSNQGAGETQYF
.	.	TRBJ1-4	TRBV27	TGTGCCAGCAGTTCTCGGCACACTGGGATGGGGGGACGCGAAAAACTGTTTTTT	CASSSRHTGMGGREKLFF
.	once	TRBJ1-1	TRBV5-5	TGTGCCAGCAGCTTGTTTGAGTCGAGAAATAGGGGTACTGAAGCTTTCTTT	CASSLFESRNRGTEAFF
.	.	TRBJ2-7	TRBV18	TGTGCCAGCTCAACCAGCGAGGGAGGCGGCTACGAGCAGTACTTC	CASSTSEGGGYEQYF
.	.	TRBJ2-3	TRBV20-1	TGCAGTGCTTCTCCCACAGATACGCAGTATTTT	CSASPTDTQYF
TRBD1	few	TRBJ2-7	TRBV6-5	TGTGCCAGCACTTTGGGACAGGAATCCTACGAGCAGTACTTC	CASTLGQESYEQYF
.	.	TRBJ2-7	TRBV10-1	TGCGCCAGCAACGATGGCGGTAGCTCCTACGAGCAGTACTTC	CASNDGGSSYEQYF
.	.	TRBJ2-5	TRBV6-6	TGTGCCAGCAGGACCCCAAGGACTCAACAAGAGACCCAGTACTTC	CASRTPRTQQETQYF
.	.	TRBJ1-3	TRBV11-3	TGTGCCAGCAGCTTAGTAGGAAACACCATATATTTT	CASSLVGNTIYF
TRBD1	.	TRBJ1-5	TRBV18	TGTGCCAGCTCACCATATGGTAGGGGGCGCGACAATCAGCCCCAGCATTTT	CASSPYGRGRDNQPQHF
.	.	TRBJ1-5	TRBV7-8	TGTGCCAGCAGCATCGGGACTCCAAGTGGGACCCAGCATTTT	CASSIGTPSGTQHF
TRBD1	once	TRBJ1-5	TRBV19	TGTGCCAGTACCCGACAGGACAGGGGAAGTCAGCCCCAGCATTTT	CASTRQDRGSQPQHF
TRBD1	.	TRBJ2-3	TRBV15	TGTGCCACCAGCAGAGATCAGCGACAGGGGTCAGATACGCAGTATTTT	CATSRDQRQGSDTQYF
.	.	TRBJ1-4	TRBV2	TGTGCCAGCAGTGAAGTGGGACAAACTAATGAAAAACTGTTTTTT	CASSEVGQTNEKLFF
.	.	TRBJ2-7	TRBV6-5	TGTGCCAGCAGCTCTTCCTCCTACGAGCAGTACTTC	CASSSSSYEQYF
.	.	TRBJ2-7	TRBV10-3	TGTGCCATCAGTGAGGGGGGACACCTCGAGCAGTACTTC	CAISEGGHLEQYF
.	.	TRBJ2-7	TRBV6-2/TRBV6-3	TGTGCCAGCAGTTGGGGGCCGGTTGGGGATCTCTCCTACGAGCAGTACTTC	CASSWGPVGDLSYEQYF
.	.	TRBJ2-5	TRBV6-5	TGTGCCAGCAGTTCACCCCGGCGAGGAAGTGTGACCCAGTACTTC	CASSSPRRGSVTQYF
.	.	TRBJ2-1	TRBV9	TGTGCCAGCACCCCCGCGGCAGGGGCTTACAATGAGCAGTTCTTC	CASTPAAGAYNEQFF
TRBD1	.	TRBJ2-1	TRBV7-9	TGTGCCAGCACTCAGGGACAGGGATCTATCTTC	CASTQGQGSIF
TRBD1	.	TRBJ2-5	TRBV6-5	TGTGCCAGCAGTTTGACAGGGCCAGAGACCCAGTACTTC	CASSLTGPETQYF